This T cell receptor beta chain was profiled in a study of neurological immune-mediated disorders. Across the whole study: A relapsing-remitting course was seen in about 90% of the roughly 35 multiple sclerosis patients and a secondary progressive course in 3.

The unsorted libraries were produced from 2 million PBMCs held at -80 C. With 10-nucleotide random UMIs included, cDNA was synthesized by 5'RACE. The output of every sequencing run, over 180 million TCR-beta sequences, came from 15-18 subjects. Each CDR3 protein is one row after TCRdb ran MiXCR on the 5' RACE reads. Among 66,000 or so distinct CDR3 sequences listed, roughly 4.3% were seen once. CDR1 is SQVTM and CDR2 is ANQGSEA in the germline V gene. Trimming took 4 bases from V and 1 from J, leaving 12 bases between them. The CDR3 has 14 residues. This clonotype ranks as medium-sized. The receptor was derived from a man under 40 with multiple sclerosis. The chain recombines TRBV29-1 with TRBJ2-3; D remains ambiguous. The sample taken for sequencing was PBMCs. Here the CDR3 reads CSVGISLRTDTQYF. CDR3 bases: TGCAGCGTTGGCATTAGCCTCCGCACAGATACGCAGTATTTT.